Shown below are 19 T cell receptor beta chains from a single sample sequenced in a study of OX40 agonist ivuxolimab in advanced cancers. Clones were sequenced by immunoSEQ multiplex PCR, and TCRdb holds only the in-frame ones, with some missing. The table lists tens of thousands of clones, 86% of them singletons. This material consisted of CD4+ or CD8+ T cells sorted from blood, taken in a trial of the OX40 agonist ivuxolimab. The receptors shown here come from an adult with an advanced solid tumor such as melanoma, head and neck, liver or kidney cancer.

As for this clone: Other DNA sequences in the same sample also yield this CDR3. Written as DNA, the CDR3 is TGTGCCAGCAACCCCAGGGAGGGCACTGAAGCTTTCTTT. Translated: CASNPREGTEAFF. V usage is TRBV6-1 and J usage is TRBJ1-1; D possibly corresponds to TRBD1 (5 bases). V was shortened by 7 bases and J by 4 bases, with 13 bases between the two germline ends. This CDR3 is 13 amino acids long. Germline V lookup: CDR1 MNHNS, CDR2 SASEGT.

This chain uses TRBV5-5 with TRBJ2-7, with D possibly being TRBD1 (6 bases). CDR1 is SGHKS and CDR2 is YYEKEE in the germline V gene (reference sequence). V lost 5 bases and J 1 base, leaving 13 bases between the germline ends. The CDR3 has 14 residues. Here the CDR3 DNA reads TGTGCCAGCAGTCAGGACAGACTTTCCTACGAGCAGTACTTC. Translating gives CASSQDRLSYEQYF.

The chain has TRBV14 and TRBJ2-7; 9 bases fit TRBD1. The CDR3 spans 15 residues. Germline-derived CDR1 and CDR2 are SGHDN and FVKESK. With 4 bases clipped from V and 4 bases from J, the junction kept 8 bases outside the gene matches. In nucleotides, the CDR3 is TGTGCCAGCAGCCCAGGACAGGGGTTAATATACGAGCAGTACTTC. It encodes CASSPGQGLIYEQYF.

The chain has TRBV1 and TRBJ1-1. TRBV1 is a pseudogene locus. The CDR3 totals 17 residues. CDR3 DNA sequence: TGCACCAGCAGCCAAGATCTCCGGGAAGGCGCCAACACTGAAGCTTTCTTT. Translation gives CTSSQDLREGANTEAFF.

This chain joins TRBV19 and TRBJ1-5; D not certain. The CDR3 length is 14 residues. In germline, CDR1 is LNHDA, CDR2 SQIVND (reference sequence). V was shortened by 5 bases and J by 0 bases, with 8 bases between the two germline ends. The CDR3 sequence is CASSAPHSNQPQHF. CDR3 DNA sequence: TGTGCCAGTAGTGCCCCGCATAGCAATCAGCCCCAGCATTTT.

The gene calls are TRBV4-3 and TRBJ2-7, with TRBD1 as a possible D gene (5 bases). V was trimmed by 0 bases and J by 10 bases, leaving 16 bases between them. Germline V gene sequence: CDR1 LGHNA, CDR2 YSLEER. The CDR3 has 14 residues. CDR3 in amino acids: CASSQERLAGNQYF. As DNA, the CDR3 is TGCGCCAGCAGCCAAGAGCGGTTGGCAGGGAATCAGTACTTC.

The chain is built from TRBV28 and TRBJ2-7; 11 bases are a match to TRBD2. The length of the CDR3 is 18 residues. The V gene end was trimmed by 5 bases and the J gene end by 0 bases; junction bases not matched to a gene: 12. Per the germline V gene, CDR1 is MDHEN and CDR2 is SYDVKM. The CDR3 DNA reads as TGTGCCAGCAGTCCTTATTGGCGGACTAGCGGGCACTCCTACGAGCAGTACTTC. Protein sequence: CASSPYWRTSGHSYEQYF. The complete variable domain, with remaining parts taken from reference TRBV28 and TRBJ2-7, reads DVKVTQSSRYLVKRTGEKVFLECVQDMDHENMFWYRQDPGLGLRLIYFSYDVKMKEKGDIPEGYSVSREKKERFSLILESASTNQTSMYLCASSPYWRTSGHSYEQYFGPGTRLTVT.

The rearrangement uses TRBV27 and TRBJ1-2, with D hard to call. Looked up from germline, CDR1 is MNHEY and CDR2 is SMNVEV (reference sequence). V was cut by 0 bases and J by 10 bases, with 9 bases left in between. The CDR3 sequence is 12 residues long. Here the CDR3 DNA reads TGTGCCAGCAGTTTATCCGGCAGGATCTACACCTTC. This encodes CASSLSGRIYTF.

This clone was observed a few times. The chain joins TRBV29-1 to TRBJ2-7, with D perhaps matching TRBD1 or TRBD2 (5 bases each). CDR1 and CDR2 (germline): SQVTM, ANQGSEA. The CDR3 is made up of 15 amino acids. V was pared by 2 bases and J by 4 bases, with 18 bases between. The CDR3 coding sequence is TGCAGCGTTGAATTAAAGGCGTCGGGACCTTACGAGCAGTACTTC. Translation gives CSVELKASGPYEQYF.

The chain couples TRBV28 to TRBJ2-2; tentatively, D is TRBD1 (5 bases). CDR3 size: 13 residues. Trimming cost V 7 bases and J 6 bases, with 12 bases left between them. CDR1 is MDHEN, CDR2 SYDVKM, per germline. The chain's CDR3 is CASTLQDAGELFF. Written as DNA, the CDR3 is TGTGCCAGCACCCTACAGGATGCCGGGGAGCTGTTTTTT.

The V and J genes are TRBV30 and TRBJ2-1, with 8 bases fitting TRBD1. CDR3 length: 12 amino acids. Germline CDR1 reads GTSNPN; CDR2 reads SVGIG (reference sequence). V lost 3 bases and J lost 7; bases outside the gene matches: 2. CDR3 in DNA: TGTGCCTGGAGCCAGGGGGCGAATGAGCAGTTCTTC. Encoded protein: CAWSQGANEQFF.

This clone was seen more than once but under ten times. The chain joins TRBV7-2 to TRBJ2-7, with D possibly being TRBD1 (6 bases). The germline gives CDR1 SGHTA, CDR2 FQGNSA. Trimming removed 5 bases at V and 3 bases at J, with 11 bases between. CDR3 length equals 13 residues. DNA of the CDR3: TGTGCCAGCAGCGCGCCAGGGGTCTACGAGCAGTACTTC. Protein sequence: CASSAPGVYEQYF.

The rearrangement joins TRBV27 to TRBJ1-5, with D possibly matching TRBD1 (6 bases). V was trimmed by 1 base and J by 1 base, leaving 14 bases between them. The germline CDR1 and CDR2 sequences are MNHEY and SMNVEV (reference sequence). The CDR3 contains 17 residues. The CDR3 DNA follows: TGTGCCAGCAGTTTATACCCACCCACAGGGAGCAATCAGCCCCAGCATTTT. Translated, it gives CASSLYPPTGSNQPQHF.

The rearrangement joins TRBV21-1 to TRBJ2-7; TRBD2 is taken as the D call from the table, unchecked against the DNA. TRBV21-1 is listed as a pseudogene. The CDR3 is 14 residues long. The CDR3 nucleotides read TGTGCCAGCGTGCCGGTTAGCGGTTACTACGAGCAGTACTTC. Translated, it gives CASVPVSGYYEQYF.

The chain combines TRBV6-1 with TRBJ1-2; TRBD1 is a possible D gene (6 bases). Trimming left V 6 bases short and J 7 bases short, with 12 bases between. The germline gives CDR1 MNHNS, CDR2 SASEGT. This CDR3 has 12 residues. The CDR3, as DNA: TGTGCCAGCAGAGAACAGGGTAGTGGCTACACCTTC. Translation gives CASREQGSGYTF.

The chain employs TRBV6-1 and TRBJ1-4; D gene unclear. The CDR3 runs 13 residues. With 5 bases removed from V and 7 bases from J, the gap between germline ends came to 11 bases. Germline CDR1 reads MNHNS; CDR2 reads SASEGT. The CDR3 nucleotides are TGTGCCAGCAGTCAGAGTCTTGCTGAAAAACTGTTTTTT. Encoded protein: CASSQSLAEKLFF.

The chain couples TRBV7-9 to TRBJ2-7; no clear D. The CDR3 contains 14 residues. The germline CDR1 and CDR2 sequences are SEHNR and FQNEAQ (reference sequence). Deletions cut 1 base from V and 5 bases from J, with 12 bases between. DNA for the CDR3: TGTGCCAGCAGCTTAGTTTCGGTTAAGGACGAGCAGTACTTC. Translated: CASSLVSVKDEQYF.

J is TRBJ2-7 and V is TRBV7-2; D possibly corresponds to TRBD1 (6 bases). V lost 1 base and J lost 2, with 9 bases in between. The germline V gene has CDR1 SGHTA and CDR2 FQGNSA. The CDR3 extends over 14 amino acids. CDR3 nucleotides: TGTGCCAGCAGCTTAGTTGAGGGGGCCTACGAGCAGTACTTC. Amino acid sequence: CASSLVEGAYEQYF.

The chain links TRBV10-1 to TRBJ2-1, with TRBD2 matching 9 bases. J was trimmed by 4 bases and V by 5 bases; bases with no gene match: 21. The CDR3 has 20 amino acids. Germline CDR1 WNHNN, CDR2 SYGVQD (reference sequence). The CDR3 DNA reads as TGCGCCAGCAGTCTTTTTTCTGGCGGGAGGGTAAGCCCCCTATACAATGAGCAGTTCTTC. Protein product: CASSLFSGGRVSPLYNEQFF.